The 30 T cell receptor beta chains in this list originate from one sample, sequenced in a study of T cells after yellow fever vaccination. One entry per CDR3 protein, called by TCRdb with MiXCR from the 5' RACE reads. The table lists hundreds of thousands of distinct CDR3 sequences, approximately 13% of them singletons. Sequenced material: PBMCs, taken on the day of the yellow fever booster vaccination. All receptors come from a man aged 25 to 40 who received the YFV17D yellow fever vaccine.

J is TRBJ2-3 and V is TRBV12-3 or TRBV12-4, with D unclear. With 4 bases removed from V and 6 bases from J, the gap between germline ends came to 14 bases. The CDR3 contains 14 residues. The DNA for the CDR3 is TGTGCCAGCAGTTCAAGAGCGCCCGAGGATACGCAGTATTTT. It yields the protein CASSSRAPEDTQYF.

This clonotype was picked up a small number of times. The CDR3 sequence: CASSPGGGELFF. Written as DNA, the CDR3 is TGCGCCAGCAGCCCGGGCGGAGGGGAGCTGTTTTTT. The V gene is TRBV5-1, the J gene TRBJ2-2; D unresolved. V lost 4 bases to trimming and J lost 8 bases, with 9 bases between them. The CDR3 runs 12 residues. Germline V gene sequence: CDR1 SGHRS, CDR2 YFSETQ.

The chain is built from TRBV12-3 or TRBV12-4 and TRBJ1-5; D unresolved. The length of the CDR3 is 12 residues. The V end lost 8 bases, the J end lost 9 bases, and 14 bases lay between the germline ends. CDR3 sequence reads: CASGSPSWPQHF. As DNA, the CDR3 is TGTGCCAGCGGTTCCCCCAGCTGGCCCCAGCATTTT.

This clonotype was found a few times. The genes are TRBV20-1 and TRBJ2-7, with 7 bases lining up with TRBD1. The CDR3 runs 15 residues. Per the germline V gene, CDR1 is DFQATT and CDR2 is SNEGSKA (reference sequence). The V segment lost 4 bases and the J segment 3 bases; nucleotides outside the gene matches: 12. The CDR3 DNA reads as TGCAGTGCTAATCCCCCGGACAGGACGCTCTACGAGCAGTACTTC. Its translation: CSANPPDRTLYEQYF.

A few counts support this clonotype. The gene calls are TRBV24-1 and TRBJ2-4, with D possibly TRBD1 on 6 matching bases. V shed 5 bases and J shed 5 bases, with 18 bases lying between them. Germline V gene lookup returns CDR1 KGHDR and CDR2 SFDVKD. The CDR3 totals 16 residues. Here the CDR3 DNA reads TGTGCCACCAGTGCTGGGGGCACCTTCGCTCAAAACATTCAGTACTTC. This codes for CATSAGGTFAQNIQYF.

The gene calls are TRBV5-4 and TRBJ1-5, with D possibly matching TRBD1 (5 bases). The V gene lost 3 bases and the J gene lost 1 base, with 17 bases spanning the gap. Germline loops: CDR1 SGHNT, CDR2 YYREEE (reference sequence). CDR3 size: 17 residues. The CDR3 reads CASSWGTGDGSNQPQHF. The CDR3 nucleotides are TGTGCCAGCAGCTGGGGGACGGGGGATGGGAGCAATCAGCCCCAGCATTTT.

The V and J genes are TRBV14 and TRBJ2-3, with TRBD1 identical over 9 bases. Trimming at V came to 3 bases and at J to 2 bases, leaving 15 bases not matched to a gene. Looked up from germline, CDR1 is SGHDN and CDR2 is FVKESK. This CDR3 region has 19 residues. DNA of the CDR3: TGTGCCAGCAGCCACCTCCCAGGACAGGGGCTTATCCTCACAGATACGCAGTATTTT. Its translation is CASSHLPGQGLILTDTQYF.

This clonotype was recorded a few times. The chain recombines TRBV5-1 with TRBJ2-2; D ambiguous. The CDR3 extends over 17 amino acids. Trimming removed 4 bases at V and 0 bases at J, with 16 bases between. Germline V gene lookup returns CDR1 SGHRS and CDR2 YFSETQ. For the CDR3, the DNA is TGCGCCAGCAGCCTAGATTCCCGACAATCGAACACCGGGGAGCTGTTTTTT. Its protein is CASSLDSRQSNTGELFF.

The chain is built from TRBV27 and TRBJ2-7, with 9 bases aligning to TRBD1. The V gene end was trimmed by 10 bases and the J gene end by 4 bases; junction bases not matched to a gene: 5. The CDR3 has 12 residues. Germline CDR1 and CDR2: MNHEY and SMNVEV (reference sequence). CDR3 DNA: TGTGCCACCCGGGACAGGGCTTACGAGCAGTACTTC. Translating gives CATRDRAYEQYF.

This clonotype was seen a few times. This rearrangement joins TRBV15 to TRBJ2-5; 8 bases fit TRBD1. The CDR3 sequence is 15 residues long. With V trimmed by 3 bases and J by 4 bases, 7 bases remained unmatched. Germline V gene data show CDR1 as LNHNV and CDR2 as YYDKDF (reference sequence). The CDR3 protein is CATSSRLGTGETQYF. In nucleotides, the CDR3 is TGTGCCACCAGCAGCCGTTTAGGGACAGGAGAGACCCAGTACTTC.

This clonotype has ten or more counts. The V call is TRBV7-2, the J call TRBJ2-3, with D maybe TRBD1 (6 bases). This CDR3 has 15 amino acids. From germline, CDR1 is SGHTA and CDR2 FQGNSA. V dropped 6 bases and J dropped 0 bases, with 13 bases sitting between them. The CDR3 protein is CASSYDRQSTDTQYF. Written as DNA, the CDR3 is TGTGCCAGCAGTTACGACAGGCAGAGCACAGATACGCAGTATTTT.

This clonotype was picked up a small number of times. The chain has TRBV19 and TRBJ2-3, with 12 bases lining up with TRBD2. The CDR3 contains 17 residues. Germline CDR1 LNHDA, CDR2 SQIVND (reference sequence). After removal of 5 bases from V and 0 bases from J, the junction contained 6 bases not matched to a gene. CDR3 residues: CASSGLAGSTSTDTQYF. The CDR3 region has the DNA TGTGCCAGTAGTGGACTAGCGGGATCAACTAGCACAGATACGCAGTATTTT.

The chain has TRBV20-1 and TRBJ2-1, with TRBD2 matching over 12 bases. Germline-derived CDR1 and CDR2 are DFQATT and SNEGSKA (reference sequence). The CDR3 covers 16 residues. The ends lost 1 base at V and 7 bases at J; junction bases unmatched: 8. CDR3 sequence: CSARGLTSGRSNEQFF. CDR3 sequence (DNA): TGCAGTGCTAGAGGATTAACTAGCGGGAGGTCGAATGAGCAGTTCTTC.

This chain links TRBV6-1 with TRBJ1-1, with TRBD1 matching over 8 bases. Germline loops: CDR1 MNHNS, CDR2 SASEGT. With V trimmed by 7 bases and J by 4 bases, 14 bases remained unmatched. This CDR3 spans 16 amino acids. The CDR3 loop is CASTQSRGRRSTEAFF. The CDR3 nucleotides read TGTGCCAGCACACAATCCAGGGGGCGCAGGAGCACTGAAGCTTTCTTT.

This clonotype appeared a few times. J is TRBJ2-5 and V is TRBV15; TRBD2 agrees at 10 bases. The CDR3 runs 15 residues. Germline V lookup: CDR1 LNHNV, CDR2 YYDKDF (reference sequence). Unmatched junction bases numbered 3, after V lost 0 bases and J lost 5 bases. The CDR3 loop reads CATSRELAGWETQYF. In nucleotides, the CDR3 is TGTGCCACCAGCAGAGAACTAGCGGGATGGGAGACCCAGTACTTC.

A few counts support this clonotype. The genes are TRBV2 and TRBJ2-1; TRBD2 matches 9 bases. The V and J ends lost 6 bases and 8 bases, in that order; junction bases with no gene match: 14. This CDR3 has 16 amino acids. CDR1 is SNHLY and CDR2 is FYNNEI in the germline V gene. CDR3 amino acids: CASRGTSPSWAHEQFF. Written as DNA, the CDR3 is TGTGCCAGCAGGGGGACTAGCCCCTCTTGGGCCCATGAGCAGTTCTTC.

This clonotype has more than one count but fewer than ten. This sequence joins TRBV20-1 and TRBJ1-5, with 7 nucleotides matching TRBD1. The germline CDR1 and CDR2 sequences are DFQATT and SNEGSKA (reference sequence). The ends lost 6 bases at V and 15 bases at J; junction bases unmatched: 20. The CDR3 covers 14 residues. CDR3 bases: TGCAGTGCCTCGACCGGGACAGAGGCTACACTGGGGCATTTT. Its translation is CSASTGTEATLGHF.

This clonotype was picked up a small number of times. The J gene is TRBJ2-1, the V gene TRBV14; possibly TRBD2 for D (6 bases). From germline, CDR1 is SGHDN and CDR2 FVKESK. The CDR3 extends over 15 amino acids. Trimming removed 4 bases from V and 3 bases from J, with 13 bases in between. In DNA, the CDR3 is TGTGCCAGCAGCCGTCTGACCGGGGGCTACAATGAGCAGTTCTTC. Translating it yields CASSRLTGGYNEQFF.

This clonotype has at least ten counts. This chain connects TRBV6-5 to TRBJ2-5; tentative D call: TRBD2 (5 bases). There are 16 residues in the CDR3. The V end lost 2 bases, the J end lost 4 bases, and 17 bases lay between the germline ends. Germline CDR1 MNHEY, CDR2 SVGAGI. CDR3 nucleotide sequence: TGTGCCAGCAGTTACGTGCTAGCTCCTGCCCCAGAGACCCAGTACTTC. Protein sequence: CASSYVLAPAPETQYF.

V usage is TRBV20-1 and J usage is TRBJ2-1, with 14 bases identical to TRBD2. The CDR3 is 18 residues long. Unmatched junction bases numbered 10, after V lost 6 bases and J lost 0 bases. Per germline, CDR1 DFQATT and CDR2 SNEGSKA (reference sequence). CDR3 sequence reads: CSAAGLAGGYSSYNEQFF. CDR3 in DNA: TGCAGTGCGGCAGGACTAGCGGGGGGATACAGCTCCTACAATGAGCAGTTCTTC.

This clonotype occurred a few times. V is TRBV6-2 or TRBV6-3 and J is TRBJ2-7; perhaps TRBD1 as D (6 bases). The V and J ends lost 2 bases and 0 bases respectively, with 8 bases between them. The CDR3 runs 14 residues. Germline V gives CDR1 MNHEY, CDR2 SVGEGT. CDR3 loop: CASSYQGTSYEQYF. The DNA for the CDR3 is TGTGCCAGCAGTTACCAGGGGACCTCCTACGAGCAGTACTTC.

This clonotype was seen more than once but under ten times. The chain combines TRBV9 with TRBJ2-7; 7 bases map to TRBD2. Trimming removed 3 bases from V and 0 bases from J; junction bases left unmatched: 6. The CDR3 is made up of 15 amino acids. Germline V gene sequence: CDR1 SGDLS, CDR2 YYNGEE. The DNA of the CDR3 is TGTGCCAGCAGCGCCTCCGGGACTACCTCCTACGAGCAGTACTTC. This codes for CASSASGTTSYEQYF.

The genes are TRBV18 and TRBJ2-3; D is perhaps TRBD2 (6 bases). Germline V CDR1 and CDR2: KGHSH, LQKENI. The CDR3 covers 15 residues. Trimming left V 1 base short and J 2 bases short, with 10 bases between. This CDR3 is CASSPRTTYTDTQYF. The CDR3 DNA reads as TGTGCCAGCTCACCACGGACTACCTACACAGATACGCAGTATTTT.

This clonotype showed up many times. The J gene is TRBJ1-6, the V gene TRBV25-1; D is uncertain. Trimming removed 4 bases at V and 6 bases at J, with 16 bases between. The germline gives CDR1 MGHDK, CDR2 SYGVNS. The CDR3 length is 16 residues. CDR3 bases: TGTGCCAGCAGTGTGGGTACGGGAGGTCGTAATTCACCCCTCCACTTT. It is translated as CASSVGTGGRNSPLHF.

The table lists this clonotype with a few counts. The genes are TRBV6-2 or TRBV6-3 and TRBJ2-5; tentative D call: TRBD2 (6 bases). Germline CDR1 and CDR2: MNHEY and SVGEGT. Trimming took 6 bases from V and 5 from J, leaving 22 bases between them. This CDR3 is built from 16 residues. CDR3 DNA: TGTGCCAGCAGCACGGGGCGGGGACTCCTTCGGGAGACCCAGTACTTC. Translation gives CASSTGRGLLRETQYF.

The chain joins TRBV19 to TRBJ1-2, with D perhaps matching TRBD1 (6 bases). Trimming pared 6 bases from V and 4 bases from J, leaving 18 bases between. Looked up from germline, CDR1 is LNHDA and CDR2 is SQIVND (reference sequence). The CDR3 is made up of 15 amino acids. The CDR3 protein is CASSPGGGSGYGYTF. Written as DNA, the CDR3 is TGTGCCAGTAGCCCTGGGGGCGGATCCGGCTATGGCTACACCTTC.

This clonotype was seen only a few times. The V gene is TRBV6-1, the J gene TRBJ2-7; D remains ambiguous. The CDR3 is made up of 14 amino acids. CDR1 and CDR2 from the germline V gene are MNHNS and SASEGT. V gave up 5 bases and J gave up 0 bases, with 11 bases separating them. As DNA, the CDR3 is TGTGCCAGCAGTCATCCGGAGCACTCCTACGAGCAGTACTTC. Its translation: CASSHPEHSYEQYF.

A few counts support this clonotype. The chain joins TRBV19 to TRBJ2-2; 12 bases match TRBD1. V lost 6 bases, J lost 6 bases, and 8 bases stayed unmatched. Germline V CDR1 and CDR2: LNHDA, SQIVND (reference sequence). The CDR3 runs to 16 residues. The CDR3 reads CASSVSGTGGSGELFF. The CDR3 DNA reads TGTGCCAGTAGCGTGTCCGGGACAGGGGGCTCCGGGGAGCTGTTTTTT.

J is TRBJ2-7 and V is TRBV20-1, with 10 bases matching TRBD1. Germline V lookup: CDR1 DFQATT, CDR2 SNEGSKA (reference sequence). CDR3 length equals 15 residues. The J segment lost 5 bases and the V segment lost 6 bases, leaving 13 bases of the junction unmatched. The CDR3 coding sequence is TGCAGTGCCACGGGTTTGGGGACAGGGGACCACGAGCAGTACTTC. It codes for CSATGLGTGDHEQYF.

This clonotype was counted only a few times. The chain carries TRBV5-1 and TRBJ2-7, with D uncertain. Germline assignment: CDR1 SGHRS and CDR2 YFSETQ. The CDR3 has 14 amino acids. With 1 base removed from V and 3 bases from J, the gap between germline ends came to 11 bases. CDR3 protein: CASSLRAGRYEQYF. As DNA, the CDR3 is TGCGCCAGCAGCTTGAGGGCAGGCCGCTACGAGCAGTACTTC.